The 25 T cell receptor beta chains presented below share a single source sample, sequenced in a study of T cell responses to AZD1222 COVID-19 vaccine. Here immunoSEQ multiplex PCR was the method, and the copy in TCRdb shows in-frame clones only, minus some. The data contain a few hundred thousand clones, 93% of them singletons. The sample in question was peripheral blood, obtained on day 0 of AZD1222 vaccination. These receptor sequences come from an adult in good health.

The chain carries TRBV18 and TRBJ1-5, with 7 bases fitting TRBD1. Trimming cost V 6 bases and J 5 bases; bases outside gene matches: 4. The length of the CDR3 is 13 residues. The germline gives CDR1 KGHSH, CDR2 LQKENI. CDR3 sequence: CASSRDSHQPQHF. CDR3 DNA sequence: TGTGCCAGCTCCCGGGACAGCCATCAGCCCCAGCATTTT.

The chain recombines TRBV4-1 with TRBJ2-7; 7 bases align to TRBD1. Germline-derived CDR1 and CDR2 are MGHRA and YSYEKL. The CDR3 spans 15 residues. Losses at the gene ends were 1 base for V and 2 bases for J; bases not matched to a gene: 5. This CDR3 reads CASSQAPGGPYEQYF. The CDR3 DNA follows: TGCGCCAGCAGCCAAGCTCCAGGGGGACCCTACGAGCAGTACTTC.

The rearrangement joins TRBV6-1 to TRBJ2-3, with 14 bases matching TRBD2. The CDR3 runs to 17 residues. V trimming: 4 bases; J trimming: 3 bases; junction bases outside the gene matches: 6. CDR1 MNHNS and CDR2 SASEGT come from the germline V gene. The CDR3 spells CASSGERLAGGTDTQYF. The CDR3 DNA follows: TGTGCCAGCAGTGGCGAAAGACTAGCGGGAGGGACAGATACGCAGTATTTT.

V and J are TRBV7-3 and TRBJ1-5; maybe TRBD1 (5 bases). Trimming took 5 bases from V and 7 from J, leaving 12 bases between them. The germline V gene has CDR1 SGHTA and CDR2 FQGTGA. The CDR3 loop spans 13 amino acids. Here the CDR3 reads CASSPGAGQPQHF. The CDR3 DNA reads TGTGCCAGCAGCCCCGGGGCCGGGCAGCCCCAGCATTTT. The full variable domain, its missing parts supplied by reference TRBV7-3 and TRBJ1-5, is GAGVSQTPSNKVTEKGKYVELRCDPISGHTALYWYRQSLGQGPEFLIYFQGTGAADDSGLPNDRFFAVRPEGSVSTLKIQRTERGDSAVYLCASSPGAGQPQHFGDGTRLSIL.

CDR3 sequence: CASSPVRTGKVNTEAFF. The CDR3 DNA reads as TGTGCCAGCAGCCCCGTCAGGACAGGGAAGGTGAACACTGAAGCTTTCTTT. The V call is TRBV7-8, the J call TRBJ1-1; 8 bases fit TRBD1. J lost 0 bases, V lost 5 bases, and 11 bases had no gene match. The CDR3 spans 17 residues. Germline V gives CDR1 SGHVS, CDR2 FQNEAQ. The complete variable domain, with remaining parts taken from reference TRBV7-8 and TRBJ1-1, reads GAGVSQSPRYKVAKRGQDVALRCDPISGHVSLFWYQQALGQGPEFLTYFQNEAQLDKSGLPSDRFFAERPEGSVSTLKIQRTQQEDSAVYLCASSPVRTGKVNTEAFFGQGTRLTVV.

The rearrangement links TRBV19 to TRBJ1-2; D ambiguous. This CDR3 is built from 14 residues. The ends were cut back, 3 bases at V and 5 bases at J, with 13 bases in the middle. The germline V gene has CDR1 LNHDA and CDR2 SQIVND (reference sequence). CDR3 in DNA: TGTGCCAGTAGTATCGAGGGTCGGGATTATGGCTACACCTTC. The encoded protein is CASSIEGRDYGYTF.

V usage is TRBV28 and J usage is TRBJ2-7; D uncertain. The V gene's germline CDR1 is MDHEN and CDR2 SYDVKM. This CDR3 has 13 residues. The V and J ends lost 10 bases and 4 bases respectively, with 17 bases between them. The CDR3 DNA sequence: TGTGCCACTAAGCGCGGCGGTCGATACGAGCAGTACTTC. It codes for CATKRGGRYEQYF.

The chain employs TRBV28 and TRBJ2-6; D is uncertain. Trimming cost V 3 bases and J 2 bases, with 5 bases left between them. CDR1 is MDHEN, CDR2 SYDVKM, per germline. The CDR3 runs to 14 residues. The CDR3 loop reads CASSFPAGANVLTF. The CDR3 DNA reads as TGTGCCAGCAGTTTCCCGGCTGGGGCCAACGTCCTGACTTTC.

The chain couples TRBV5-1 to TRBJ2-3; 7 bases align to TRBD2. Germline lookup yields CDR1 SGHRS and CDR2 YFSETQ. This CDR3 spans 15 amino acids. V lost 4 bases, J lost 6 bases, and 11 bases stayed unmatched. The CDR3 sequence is CASSLAPGRGDTQYF. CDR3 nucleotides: TGCGCCAGCAGCCTCGCTCCGGGGCGGGGGGATACGCAGTATTTT.

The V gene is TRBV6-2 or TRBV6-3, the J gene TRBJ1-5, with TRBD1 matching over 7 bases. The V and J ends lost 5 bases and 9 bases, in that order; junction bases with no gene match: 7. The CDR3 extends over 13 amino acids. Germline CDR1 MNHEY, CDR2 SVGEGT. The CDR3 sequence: CASSGTAFMPQHF. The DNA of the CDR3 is TGTGCCAGCAGTGGGACAGCATTTATGCCCCAGCATTTT.

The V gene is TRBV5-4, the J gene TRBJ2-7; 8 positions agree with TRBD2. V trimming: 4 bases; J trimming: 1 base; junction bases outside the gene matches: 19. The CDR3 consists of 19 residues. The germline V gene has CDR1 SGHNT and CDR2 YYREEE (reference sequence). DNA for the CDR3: TGTGCCAGCAGCCCGGAGGTAATAGCGGGAAGTGGTGGATCCTACGAGCAGTACTTC. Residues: CASSPEVIAGSGGSYEQYF.

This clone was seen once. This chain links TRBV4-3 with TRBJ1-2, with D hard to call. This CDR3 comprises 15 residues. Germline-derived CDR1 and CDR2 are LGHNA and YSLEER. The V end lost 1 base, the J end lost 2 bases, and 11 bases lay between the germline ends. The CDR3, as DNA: TGCGCCAGCAGCCAAGCTTACCCCGGGAACTATGGCTACACCTTC. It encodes CASSQAYPGNYGYTF.

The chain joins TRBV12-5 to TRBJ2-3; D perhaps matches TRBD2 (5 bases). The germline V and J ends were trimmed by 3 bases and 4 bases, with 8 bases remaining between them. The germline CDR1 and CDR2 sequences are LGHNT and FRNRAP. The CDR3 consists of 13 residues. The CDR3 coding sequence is TGTGCTAGTGGTTTCGGAGGAGCAGATACGCAGTATTTT. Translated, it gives CASGFGGADTQYF.

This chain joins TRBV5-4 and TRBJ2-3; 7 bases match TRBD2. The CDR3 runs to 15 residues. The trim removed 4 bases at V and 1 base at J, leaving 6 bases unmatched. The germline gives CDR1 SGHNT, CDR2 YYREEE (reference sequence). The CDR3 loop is CASSPKAGGTDTQYF. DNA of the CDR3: TGTGCCAGCAGCCCCAAGGCGGGGGGCACAGATACGCAGTATTTT.

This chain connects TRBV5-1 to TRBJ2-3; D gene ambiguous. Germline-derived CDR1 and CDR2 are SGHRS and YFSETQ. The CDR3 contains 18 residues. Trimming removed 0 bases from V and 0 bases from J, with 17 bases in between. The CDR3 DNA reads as TGCGCCAGCAGCTTGGAGGGTCGGCGAGTCTACAGCACAGATACGCAGTATTTT. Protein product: CASSLEGRRVYSTDTQYF. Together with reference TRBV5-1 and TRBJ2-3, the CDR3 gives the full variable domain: KAGVTQTPRYLIKTRGQQVTLSCSPISGHRSVSWYQQTPGQGLQFLFEYFSETQRNKGNFPGRFSGRQFSNSRSEMNVSTLELGDSALYLCASSLEGRRVYSTDTQYFGPGTRLTVL.

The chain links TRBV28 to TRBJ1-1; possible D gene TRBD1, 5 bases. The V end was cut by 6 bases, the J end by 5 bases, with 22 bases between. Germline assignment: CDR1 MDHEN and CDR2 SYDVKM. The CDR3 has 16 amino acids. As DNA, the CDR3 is TGTGCCAGCAGAGACCGGTCCAGGGTTTTCGGGACTGAAGCTTTCTTT. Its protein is CASRDRSRVFGTEAFF.

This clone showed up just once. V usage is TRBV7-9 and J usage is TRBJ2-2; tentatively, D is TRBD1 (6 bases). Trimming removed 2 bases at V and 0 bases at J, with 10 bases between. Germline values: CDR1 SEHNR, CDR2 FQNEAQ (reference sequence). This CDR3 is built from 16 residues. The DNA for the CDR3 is TGTGCCAGCAGCTTATCGTGGGGGCCGAACACCGGGGAGCTGTTTTTT. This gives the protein CASSLSWGPNTGELFF.

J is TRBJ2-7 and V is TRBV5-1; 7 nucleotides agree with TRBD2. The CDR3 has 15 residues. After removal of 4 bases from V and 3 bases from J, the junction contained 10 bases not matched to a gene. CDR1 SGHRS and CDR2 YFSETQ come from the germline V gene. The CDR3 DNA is TGCGCCAGCAGCCCGCGGGTTGGGGACTACTACGAGCAGTACTTC. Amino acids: CASSPRVGDYYEQYF.

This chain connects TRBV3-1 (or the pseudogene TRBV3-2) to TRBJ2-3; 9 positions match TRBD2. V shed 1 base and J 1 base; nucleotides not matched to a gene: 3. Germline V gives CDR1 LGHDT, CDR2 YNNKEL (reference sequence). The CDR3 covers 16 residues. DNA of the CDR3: TGTGCCAGCAGCCAAGTCCGCGGGGGGGGCACAGATACGCAGTATTTT. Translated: CASSQVRGGGTDTQYF.

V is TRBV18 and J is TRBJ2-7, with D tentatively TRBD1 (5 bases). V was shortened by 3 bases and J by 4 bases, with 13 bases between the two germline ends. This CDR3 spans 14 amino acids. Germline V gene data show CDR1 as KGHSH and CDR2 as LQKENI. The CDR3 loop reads CASSPPTDRYEQYF. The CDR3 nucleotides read TGTGCCAGCTCACCTCCGACAGATAGGTACGAGCAGTACTTC.

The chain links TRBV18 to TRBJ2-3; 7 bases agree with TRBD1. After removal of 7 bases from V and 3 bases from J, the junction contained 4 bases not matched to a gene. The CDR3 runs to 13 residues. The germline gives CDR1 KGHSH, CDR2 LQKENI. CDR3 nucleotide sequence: TGTGCCAGCTTGACAGGGTATACAGATACGCAGTATTTT. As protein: CASLTGYTDTQYF. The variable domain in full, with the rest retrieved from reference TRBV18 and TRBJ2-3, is NAGVMQNPRHLVRRRGQEARLRCSPMKGHSHVYWYRQLPEEGLKFMVYLQKENIIDESGMPKERFSAEFPKEGPSILRIQQVVRGDSAAYFCASLTGYTDTQYFGPGTRLTVL.

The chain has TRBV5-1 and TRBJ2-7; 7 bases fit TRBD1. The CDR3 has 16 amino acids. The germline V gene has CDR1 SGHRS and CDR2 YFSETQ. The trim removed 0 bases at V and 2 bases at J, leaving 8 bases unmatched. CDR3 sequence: CASSLGTYRGTYEQYF. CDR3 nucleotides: TGCGCCAGCAGCTTGGGGACCTACAGGGGAACCTACGAGCAGTACTTC.

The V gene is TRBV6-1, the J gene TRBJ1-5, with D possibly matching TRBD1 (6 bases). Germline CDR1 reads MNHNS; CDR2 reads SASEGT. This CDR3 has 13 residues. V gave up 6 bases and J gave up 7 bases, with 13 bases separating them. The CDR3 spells CASRSGESQPQHF. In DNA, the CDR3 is TGTGCCAGCAGGTCAGGGGAGAGCCAGCCCCAGCATTTT.

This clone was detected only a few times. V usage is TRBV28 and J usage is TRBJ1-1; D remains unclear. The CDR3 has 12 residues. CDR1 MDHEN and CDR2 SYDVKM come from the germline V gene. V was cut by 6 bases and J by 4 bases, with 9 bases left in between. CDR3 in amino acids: CASRSRGTEAFF. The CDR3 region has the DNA TGTGCCAGCAGATCCCGGGGCACTGAAGCTTTCTTT.

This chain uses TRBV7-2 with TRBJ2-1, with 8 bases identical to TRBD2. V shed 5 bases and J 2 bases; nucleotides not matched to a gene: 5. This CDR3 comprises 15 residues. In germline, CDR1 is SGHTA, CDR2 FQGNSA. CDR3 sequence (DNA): TGTGCCAGCAGCCCGACTAGCGCGACCTACAATGAGCAGTTCTTC. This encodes CASSPTSATYNEQFF.